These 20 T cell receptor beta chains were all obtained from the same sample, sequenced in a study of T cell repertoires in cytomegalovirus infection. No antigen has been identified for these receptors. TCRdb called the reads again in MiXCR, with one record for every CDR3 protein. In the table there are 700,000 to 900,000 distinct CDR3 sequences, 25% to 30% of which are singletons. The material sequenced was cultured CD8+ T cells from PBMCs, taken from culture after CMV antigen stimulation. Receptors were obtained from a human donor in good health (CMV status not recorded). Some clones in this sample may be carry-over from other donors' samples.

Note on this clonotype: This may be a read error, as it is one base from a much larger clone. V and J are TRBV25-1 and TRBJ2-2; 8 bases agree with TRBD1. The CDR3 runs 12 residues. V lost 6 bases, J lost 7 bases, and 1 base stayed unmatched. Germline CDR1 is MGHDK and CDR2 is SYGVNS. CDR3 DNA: TGTGCCAGCAGACAGGGGGACGGGGAGCTGTTTTTT. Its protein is CASRQGDGELFF.

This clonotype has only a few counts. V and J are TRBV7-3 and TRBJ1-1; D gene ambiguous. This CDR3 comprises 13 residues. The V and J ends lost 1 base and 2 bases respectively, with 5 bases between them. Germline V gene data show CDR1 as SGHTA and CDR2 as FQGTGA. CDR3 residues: CASSLNHNTEAFF. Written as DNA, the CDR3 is TGTGCCAGCAGCTTAAACCATAACACTGAAGCTTTCTTT. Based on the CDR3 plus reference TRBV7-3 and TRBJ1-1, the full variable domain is GAGVSQTPSNKVTEKGKYVELRCDPISGHTALYWYRQSLGQGPEFLIYFQGTGAADDSGLPNDRFFAVRPEGSVSTLKIQRTERGDSAVYLCASSLNHNTEAFFGQGTRLTVV.

CDR3 loop: CASSFGGGTYEQYF. The CDR3 DNA is TGCGCCAGCAGCTTTGGCGGGGGGACCTACGAGCAGTACTTC. The J gene is TRBJ2-7, the V gene TRBV5-1; 8 positions agree with TRBD2. The CDR3 extends over 14 amino acids. Trimming cost V 2 bases and J 2 bases; bases outside gene matches: 3. Looked up from germline, CDR1 is SGHRS and CDR2 is YFSETQ.

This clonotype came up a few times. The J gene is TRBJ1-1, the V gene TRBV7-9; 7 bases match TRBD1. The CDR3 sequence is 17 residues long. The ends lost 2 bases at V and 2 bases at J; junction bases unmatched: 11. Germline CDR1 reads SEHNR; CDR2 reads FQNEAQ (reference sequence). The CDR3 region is CASSLLGGGTENTEAFF. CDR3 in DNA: TGTGCCAGCAGCTTATTAGGGGGGGGGACAGAAAACACTGAAGCTTTCTTT. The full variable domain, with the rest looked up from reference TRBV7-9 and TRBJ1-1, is DTGVSQNPRHKITKRGQNVTFRCDPISEHNRLYWYRQTLGQGPEFLTYFQNEAQLEKSRLLSDRFSAERPKGSFSTLEIQRTEQGDSAMYLCASSLLGGGTENTEAFFGQGTRLTVV.

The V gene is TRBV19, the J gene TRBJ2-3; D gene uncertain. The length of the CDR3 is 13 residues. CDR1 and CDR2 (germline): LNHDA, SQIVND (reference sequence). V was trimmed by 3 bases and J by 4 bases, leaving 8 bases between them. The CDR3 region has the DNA TGTGCCAGTAGTATTCTGCCCGCAGATACGCAGTATTTT. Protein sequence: CASSILPADTQYF.

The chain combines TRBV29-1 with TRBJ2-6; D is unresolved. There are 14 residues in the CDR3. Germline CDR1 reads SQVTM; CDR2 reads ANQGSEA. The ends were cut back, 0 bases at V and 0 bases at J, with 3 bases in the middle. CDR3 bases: TGCAGCGTTGAAGACGGCTCTGGGGCCAACGTCCTGACTTTC. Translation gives CSVEDGSGANVLTF. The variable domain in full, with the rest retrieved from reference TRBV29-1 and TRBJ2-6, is SAVISQKPSRDICQRGTSLTIQCQVDSQVTMMFWYRQQPGQSLTLIATANQGSEATYESGFVIDKFPISRPNLTFSTLTVSNMSPEDSSIYLCSVEDGSGANVLTFGAGSRLTVL.

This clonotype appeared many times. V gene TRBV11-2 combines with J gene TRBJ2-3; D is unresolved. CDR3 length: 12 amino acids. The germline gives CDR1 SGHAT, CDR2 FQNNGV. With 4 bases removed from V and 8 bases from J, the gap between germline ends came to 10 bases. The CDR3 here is CASSSWDPTQYF. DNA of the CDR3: TGTGCCAGCAGCTCCTGGGATCCTACGCAGTATTTT. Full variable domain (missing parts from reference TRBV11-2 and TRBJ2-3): EAGVAQSPRYKIIEKRQSVAFWCNPISGHATLYWYQQILGQGPKLLIQFQNNGVVDDSQLPKDRFSAERLKGVDSTLKIQPAKLEDSAVYLCASSSWDPTQYFGPGTRLTVL.

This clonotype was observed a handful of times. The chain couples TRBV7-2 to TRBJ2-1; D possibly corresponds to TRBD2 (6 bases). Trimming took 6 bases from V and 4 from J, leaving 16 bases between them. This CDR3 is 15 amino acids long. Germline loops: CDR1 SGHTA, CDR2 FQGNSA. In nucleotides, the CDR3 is TGTGCCAGCAGTACAAGGTGGGGGAGGTACAATGAGCAGTTCTTC. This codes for CASSTRWGRYNEQFF.

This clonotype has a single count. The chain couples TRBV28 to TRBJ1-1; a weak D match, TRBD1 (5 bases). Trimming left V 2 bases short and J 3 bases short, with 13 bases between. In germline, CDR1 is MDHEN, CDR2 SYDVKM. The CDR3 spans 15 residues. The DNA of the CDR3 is TGTGCCAGCAGTTTAAACGGATGGGGGGACACTGAAGCTTTCTTT. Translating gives CASSLNGWGDTEAFF.

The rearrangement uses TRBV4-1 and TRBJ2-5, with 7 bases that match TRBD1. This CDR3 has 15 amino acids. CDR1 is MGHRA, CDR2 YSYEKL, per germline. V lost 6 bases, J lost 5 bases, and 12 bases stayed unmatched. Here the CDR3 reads CASRQLTGAAETQYF. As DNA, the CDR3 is TGCGCCAGCAGACAGCTTACAGGGGCCGCCGAGACCCAGTACTTC.

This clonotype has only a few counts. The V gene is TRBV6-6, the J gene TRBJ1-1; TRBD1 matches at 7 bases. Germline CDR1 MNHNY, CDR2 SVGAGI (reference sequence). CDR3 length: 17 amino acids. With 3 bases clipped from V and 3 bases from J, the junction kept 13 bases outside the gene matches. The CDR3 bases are TGTGCCAGCAGTTATCTTCCTTTTGGGACAGTCGACACTGAAGCTTTCTTT. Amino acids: CASSYLPFGTVDTEAFF.

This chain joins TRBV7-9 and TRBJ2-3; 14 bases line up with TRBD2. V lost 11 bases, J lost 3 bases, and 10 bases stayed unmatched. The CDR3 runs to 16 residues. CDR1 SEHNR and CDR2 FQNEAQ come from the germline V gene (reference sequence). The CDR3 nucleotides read TGTGCCGGGACTAGCGGGGGCCCCACACTTACAGATACGCAGTATTTT. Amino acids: CAGTSGGPTLTDTQYF.

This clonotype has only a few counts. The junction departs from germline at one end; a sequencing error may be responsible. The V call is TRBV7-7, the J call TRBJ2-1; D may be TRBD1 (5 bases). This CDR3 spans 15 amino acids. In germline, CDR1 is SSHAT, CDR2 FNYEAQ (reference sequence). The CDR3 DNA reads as TGTGCTAGCAGCTTAGGTCCCTCAGGGTACAATGAGCAGTTCTTC. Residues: CASSLGPSGYNEQFF. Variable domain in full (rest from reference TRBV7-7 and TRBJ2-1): GAGVSQSPRYKVTKRGQDVTLRCDPISSHATLYWYQQALGQGPEFLTYFNYEAQPDKSGLPSDRFSAERPEGSISTLTIQRTEQRDSAMYRCASSLGPSGYNEQFFGPGTRLTVL.

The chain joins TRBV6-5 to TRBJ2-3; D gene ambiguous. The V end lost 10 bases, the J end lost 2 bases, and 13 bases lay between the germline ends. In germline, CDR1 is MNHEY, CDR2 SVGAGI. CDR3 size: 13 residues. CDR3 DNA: TGTGCCACCACCCCGGGTCTCACAGATACGCAGTATTTT. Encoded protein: CATTPGLTDTQYF.

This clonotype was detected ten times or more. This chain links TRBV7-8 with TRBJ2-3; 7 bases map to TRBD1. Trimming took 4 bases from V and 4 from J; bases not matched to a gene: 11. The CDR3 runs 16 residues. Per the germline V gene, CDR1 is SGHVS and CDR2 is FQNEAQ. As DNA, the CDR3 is TGTGCCAGCAGCTCCAGACAGGGTATAGGTGCAGATACGCAGTATTTT. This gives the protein CASSSRQGIGADTQYF.

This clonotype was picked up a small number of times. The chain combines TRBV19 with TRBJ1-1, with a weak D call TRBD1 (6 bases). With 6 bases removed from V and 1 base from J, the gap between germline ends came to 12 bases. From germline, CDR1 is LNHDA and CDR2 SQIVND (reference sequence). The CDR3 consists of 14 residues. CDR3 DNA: TGTGCCAGTAGGGAGGACAGTGGGAACACTGAAGCTTTCTTT. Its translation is CASREDSGNTEAFF. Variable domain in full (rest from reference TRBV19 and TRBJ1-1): DGGITQSPKYLFRKEGQNVTLSCEQNLNHDAMYWYRQDPGQGLRLIYYSQIVNDFQKGDIAEGYSVSREKKESFPLTVTSAQKNPTAFYLCASREDSGNTEAFFGQGTRLTVV.

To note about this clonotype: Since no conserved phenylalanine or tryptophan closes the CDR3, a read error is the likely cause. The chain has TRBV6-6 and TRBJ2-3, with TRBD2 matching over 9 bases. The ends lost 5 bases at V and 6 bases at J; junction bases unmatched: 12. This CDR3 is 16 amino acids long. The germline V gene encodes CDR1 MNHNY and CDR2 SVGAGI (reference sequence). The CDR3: CASSETGLASRDTQYC. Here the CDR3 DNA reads TGTGCCAGCAGTGAGACGGGACTAGCTAGTCGTGATACGCAGTATTGT.

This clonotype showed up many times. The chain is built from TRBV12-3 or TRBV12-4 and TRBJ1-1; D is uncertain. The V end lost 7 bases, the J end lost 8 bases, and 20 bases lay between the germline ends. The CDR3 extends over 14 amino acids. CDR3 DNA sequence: TGTGCCAGCAAGGTGATTGGGAATCCCATAGAAGCTTTCTTT. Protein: CASKVIGNPIEAFF.

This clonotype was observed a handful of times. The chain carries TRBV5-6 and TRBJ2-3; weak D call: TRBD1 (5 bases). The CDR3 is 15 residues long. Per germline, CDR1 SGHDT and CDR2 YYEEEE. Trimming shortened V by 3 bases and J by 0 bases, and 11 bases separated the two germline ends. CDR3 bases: TGTGCCAGCAGCTCCGACAGCACTAGCACAGATACGCAGTATTTT. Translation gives CASSSDSTSTDTQYF. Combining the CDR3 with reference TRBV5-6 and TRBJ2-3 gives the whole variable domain DAGVTQSPTHLIKTRGQQVTLRCSPKSGHDTVSWYQQALGQGPQFIFQYYEEEERQRGNFPDRFSGHQFPNYSSELNVNALLLGDSALYLCASSSDSTSTDTQYFGPGTRLTVL.

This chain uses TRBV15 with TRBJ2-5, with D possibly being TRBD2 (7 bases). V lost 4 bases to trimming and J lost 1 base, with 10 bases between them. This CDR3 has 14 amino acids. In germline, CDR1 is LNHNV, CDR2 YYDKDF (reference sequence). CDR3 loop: CATSKGGAQETQYF. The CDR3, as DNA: TGTGCCACCAGCAAAGGGGGGGCCCAAGAGACCCAGTACTTC.